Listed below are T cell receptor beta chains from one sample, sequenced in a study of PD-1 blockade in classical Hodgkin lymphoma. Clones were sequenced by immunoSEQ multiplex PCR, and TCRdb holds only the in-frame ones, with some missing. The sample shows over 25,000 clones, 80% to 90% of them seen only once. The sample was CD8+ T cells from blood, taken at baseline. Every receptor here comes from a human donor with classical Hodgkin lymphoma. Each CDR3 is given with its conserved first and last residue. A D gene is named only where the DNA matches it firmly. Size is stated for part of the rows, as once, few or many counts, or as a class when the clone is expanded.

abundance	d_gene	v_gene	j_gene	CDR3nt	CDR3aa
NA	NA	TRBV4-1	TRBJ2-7	TGCGCCAGCAGCCAAGAAACAGCAGCCTACGAGCAGTACTTC	CASSQETAAYEQYF
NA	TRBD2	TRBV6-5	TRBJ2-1	TGTGCCAGCAGACCAGCGGGATTTGAGCAGTTCTTC	CASRPAGFEQFF
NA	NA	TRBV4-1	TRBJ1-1	TGCGCCAGCAGCCCACGACGAGAGAACACTGAAGCTTTCTTT	CASSPRRENTEAFF
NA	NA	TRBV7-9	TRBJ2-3	TGTGCCAGCAGCCGACCTGCGGAGGGGACAGATACGCAGTATTTT	CASSRPAEGTDTQYF
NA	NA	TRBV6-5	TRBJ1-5	TGTGCCAGCAGTTACTCCGACAGCTCCAATCAGCCCCAGCATTTT	CASSYSDSSNQPQHF
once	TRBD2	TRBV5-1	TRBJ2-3	TGCGCCAGCAGCGGTGGGACTAGCGGGCGCACAGATACGCAGTATTTT	CASSGGTSGRTDTQYF
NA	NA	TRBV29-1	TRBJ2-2	TGCAGCGTTGCAGGAGGAACCAACACCGGGGAGCTGTTTTTT	CSVAGGTNTGELFF
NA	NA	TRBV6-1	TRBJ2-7	TGTGCCAGTATCGGGATCCCAAACGAGCAGTACTTC	CASIGIPNEQYF
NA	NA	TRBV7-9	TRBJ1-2	TGTGCCAGCAGCGGGCGGGGGGGGGTCTATGGCTACACCTTC	CASSGRGGVYGYTF
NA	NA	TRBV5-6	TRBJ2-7	TGTGCCAGCAGCCCTCTCCGGGGGGCTGGCGGCGAGCAGTACTTC	CASSPLRGAGGEQYF
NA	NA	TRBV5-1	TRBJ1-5	TGCGGCAATCAGCCCCAGCATTTT	CGNQPQHF
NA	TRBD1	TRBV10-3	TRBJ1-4	TGTGCCATCAGTGAGCCGACAGGGGGTGCAACTAATGAAAAACTGTTTTTT	CAISEPTGGATNEKLFF
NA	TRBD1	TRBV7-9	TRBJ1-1	TGTGCCAGCAGCGCGTCAGGGGGGGTCGGCACTGAAGCTTTCTTT	CASSASGGVGTEAFF
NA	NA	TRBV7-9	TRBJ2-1	TGTGCCAGCAGCTTAAGGTCCATCTACAATGAGCAGTTCTTC	CASSLRSIYNEQFF
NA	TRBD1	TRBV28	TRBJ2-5	TGTGCCAGCAGTAACCCCCGGGACAGGTACCAAGAGACCCAGTACTTC	CASSNPRDRYQETQYF
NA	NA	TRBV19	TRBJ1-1	TGTGCCAGTAGTCAAAGCCCGAACACTGAAGCTTTCTTT	CASSQSPNTEAFF
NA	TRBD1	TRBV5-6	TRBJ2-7	TGTGCCAGCAGACCCGGGACAGGGGGCATCGAGCAGTACTTC	CASRPGTGGIEQYF
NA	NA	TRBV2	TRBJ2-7	TGTGCCAGCTATAGCGGAACACCGAGCTCCTACGAGCAGTACTTC	CASYSGTPSSYEQYF
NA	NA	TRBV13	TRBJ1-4	TGTGCCAGCAGCTTAGGAGATGGGGGCAATGAAAAACTGTTTTTT	CASSLGDGGNEKLFF
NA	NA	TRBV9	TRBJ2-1	TGTGCCAGCAGCGGTTTAGCCAATGAGCAGTTCTTC	CASSGLANEQFF
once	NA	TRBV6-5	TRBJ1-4	TGTGCCAGCAGTTACTCGATGATGGGCGAAAAACTGTTTTTT	CASSYSMMGEKLFF
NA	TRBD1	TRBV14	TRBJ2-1	TGTGCCAGCAGCCCCCCTGGACAGGTTGGCAATGAGCAGTTCTTC	CASSPPGQVGNEQFF
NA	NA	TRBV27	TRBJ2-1	TGTGCCAGCAGTTTGGGTAGCACTGAGCAGTTCTTC	CASSLGSTEQFF
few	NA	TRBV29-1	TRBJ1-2	TGCAGCGTTGAAGATCGACAGAGTAACTATGGCTACACCTTC	CSVEDRQSNYGYTF
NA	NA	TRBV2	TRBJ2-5	TGTGCCAGCACCGGAACAGGTCAAGAGACCCAGTACTTC	CASTGTGQETQYF
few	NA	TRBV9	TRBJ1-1	TGTGCCACTACCCCTTCTATGGGGAACACTGAAGCTTTCTTT	CATTPSMGNTEAFF
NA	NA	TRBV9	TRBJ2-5	TGTGCCAGCAGCGTTGACCATAAAGAGACCCAGTACTTC	CASSVDHKETQYF
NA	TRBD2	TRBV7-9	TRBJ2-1	TGTGCCAGTCGATATGCGGGAGGGGACTACAATGAGCAGTTCTTC	CASRYAGGDYNEQFF
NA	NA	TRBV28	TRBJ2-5	TGTGCCAGCGCGAAAGAGACCCAGTACTTC	CASAKETQYF
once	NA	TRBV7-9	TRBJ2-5	TGTGCCAGCAGAGCCCGTGAAGCTGCGGAGACCCAGTACTTC	CASRAREAAETQYF
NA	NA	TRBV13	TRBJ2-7	TGTGCCAGCAGCTTAGAGGGCGGACTGATTTCCTACGAGCAGTACTTC	CASSLEGGLISYEQYF
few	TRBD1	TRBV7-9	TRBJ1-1	TGTGCCAGCGTATGGCAGGGGGCTCGAGGATTGAACACTGAAGCTTTCTTT	CASVWQGARGLNTEAFF
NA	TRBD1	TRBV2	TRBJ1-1	TGTGCCAGGAGGGACAGGGGGACTGAAGCTTTCTTT	CARRDRGTEAFF
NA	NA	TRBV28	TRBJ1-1	TGTGCCAGCAGCCGCGGGCCCTCCCCTGAAGCTTTCTTT	CASSRGPSPEAFF
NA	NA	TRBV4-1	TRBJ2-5	TGCGCCAGCAGCCTAAACCAAGAGACCCAGTACTTC	CASSLNQETQYF
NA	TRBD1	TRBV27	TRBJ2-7	TGTGCCACCGGGTACGACAGGGGTGGAAACGAGCAGTACTTC	CATGYDRGGNEQYF
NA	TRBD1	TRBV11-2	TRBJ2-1	TGTGCCAGCAGCGACTACAGGGGGCGAGCACATGAGCAGTTCTTC	CASSDYRGRAHEQFF
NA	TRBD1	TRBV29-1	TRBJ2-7	TGCAGCGTTGAACCCGGGACAGGGGGCGCCTACGAGCAGTACTTC	CSVEPGTGGAYEQYF
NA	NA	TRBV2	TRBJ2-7	TGTGCCAGCAGTGCTGACAGGAGGAGCTCCTACGAGCAGTACTTC	CASSADRRSSYEQYF
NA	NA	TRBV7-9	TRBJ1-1	TGTGCCAGCGGGGAGGCCTCGAACACTGAAGCTTTCTTT	CASGEASNTEAFF
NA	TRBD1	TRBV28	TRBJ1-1	TGTGCCAGCAGTTTCCTCCGACAGGGTGAAGCTTTCTTT	CASSFLRQGEAFF
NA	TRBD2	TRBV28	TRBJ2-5	TGTGCCAGCAGTTTTCCGCGGGTCCGAGCGGGAGCAGAGACCCAGTACTTC	CASSFPRVRAGAETQYF
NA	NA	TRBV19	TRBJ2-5	TGTGCCAGTAGTTCCGGTCTTCAAGAGACCCAGTACTTC	CASSSGLQETQYF
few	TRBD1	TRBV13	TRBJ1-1	TGTGCCAGCAGCTTAGAAGACAGGGAAACTGAAGCTTTCTTT	CASSLEDRETEAFF
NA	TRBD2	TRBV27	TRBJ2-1	TGTGCCAGCACCCAGAACGGGTGGCGGGAGGACGATGAGCAGTTCTTC	CASTQNGWREDDEQFF
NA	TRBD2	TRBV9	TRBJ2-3	TGTGCCAGCAGCTATAGCGGGAGAGGCGCGGATACGCAGTATTTT	CASSYSGRGADTQYF
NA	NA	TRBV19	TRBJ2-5	TGTGCCAGTAGTCTTACCGGGACTTCAACCCGGGCCCAGTACTTC	CASSLTGTSTRAQYF
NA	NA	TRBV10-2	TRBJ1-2	TGCGCCAGCAGTGAGTCGAAATGGGGCGGGGACTACACCTTC	CASSESKWGGDYTF
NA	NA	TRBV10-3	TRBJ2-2	TGTGCCATCTCCCCTGAGCCAGCCGGGGAGCTGTTTTTT	CAISPEPAGELFF
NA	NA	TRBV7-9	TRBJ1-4	TGTGCCAGCAGCTTAGTGGCCTCTAATGAAAAACTGTTTTTT	CASSLVASNEKLFF
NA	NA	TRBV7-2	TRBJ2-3	TGTGCCAGCAGCCAAGGTCAGCGGGGCACAGATACGCAGTATTTT	CASSQGQRGTDTQYF
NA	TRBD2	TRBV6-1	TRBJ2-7	TGTGCCATGGGAGGGCGGGGCGGCTACGAGCAGTACTTC	CAMGGRGGYEQYF
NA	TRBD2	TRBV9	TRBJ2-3	TGTGCCAGCAGCGTAGCTAGCGGGGTCACAGATACGCAGTATTTT	CASSVASGVTDTQYF
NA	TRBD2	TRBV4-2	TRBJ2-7	TGTGCCAGCAGCCAAGGGCGGGAGTCCCACTACGAGCAGTACTTC	CASSQGRESHYEQYF
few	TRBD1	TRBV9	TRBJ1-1	TGTGCCAGCAAACAGGGGTACGAGATGAACACTGAAGCTTTCTTT	CASKQGYEMNTEAFF
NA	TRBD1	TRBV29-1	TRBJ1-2	TGCAGCGTACAGGACAGGGTGGCTGGCTACACCTTC	CSVQDRVAGYTF
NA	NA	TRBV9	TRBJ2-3	TGTGCCAGCAGCGCCTTTTCTGGGGGCACAGATACGCAGTATTTT	CASSAFSGGTDTQYF
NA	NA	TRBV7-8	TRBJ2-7	TGTGCCAGCAGCTATGGCGGGACTGGCTACGAGCAGTACTTC	CASSYGGTGYEQYF
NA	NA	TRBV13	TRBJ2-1	TGTGCCAGCAGCGCGCCTCCGCCCCCCGAGCAGTTCTTC	CASSAPPPPEQFF
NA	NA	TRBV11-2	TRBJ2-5	TGTGCCAGCAGCCAACTGGACGGGGAGGAGACCCAGTACTTC	CASSQLDGEETQYF